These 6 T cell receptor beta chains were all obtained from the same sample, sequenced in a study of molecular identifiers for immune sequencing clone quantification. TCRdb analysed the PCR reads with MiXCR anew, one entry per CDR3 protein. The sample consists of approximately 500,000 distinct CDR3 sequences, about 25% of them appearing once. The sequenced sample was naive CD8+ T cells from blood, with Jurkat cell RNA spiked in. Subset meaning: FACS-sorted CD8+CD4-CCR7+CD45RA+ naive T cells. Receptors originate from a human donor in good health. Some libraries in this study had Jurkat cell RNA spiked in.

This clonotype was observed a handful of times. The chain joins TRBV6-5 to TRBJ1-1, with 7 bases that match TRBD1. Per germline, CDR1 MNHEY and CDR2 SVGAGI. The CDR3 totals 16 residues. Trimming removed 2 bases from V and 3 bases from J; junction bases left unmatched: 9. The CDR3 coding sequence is TGTGCCAGCAGTTACGGCCCGACAGGGAAGGACACTGAAGCTTTCTTT. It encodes CASSYGPTGKDTEAFF.

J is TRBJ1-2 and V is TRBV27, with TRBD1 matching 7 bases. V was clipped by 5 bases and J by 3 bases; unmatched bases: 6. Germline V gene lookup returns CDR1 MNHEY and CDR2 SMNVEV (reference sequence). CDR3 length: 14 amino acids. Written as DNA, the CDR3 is TGTGCCAGCAGTCCAATTACAGGGGACTATGGCTACACCTTC. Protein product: CASSPITGDYGYTF.

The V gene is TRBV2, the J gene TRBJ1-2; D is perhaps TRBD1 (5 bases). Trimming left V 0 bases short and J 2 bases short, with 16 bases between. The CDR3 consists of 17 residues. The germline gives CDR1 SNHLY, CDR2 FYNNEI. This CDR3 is CASSEALLVQVNYGYTF. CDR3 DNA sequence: TGTGCCAGCAGTGAAGCGCTTCTTGTACAGGTCAACTATGGCTACACCTTC.

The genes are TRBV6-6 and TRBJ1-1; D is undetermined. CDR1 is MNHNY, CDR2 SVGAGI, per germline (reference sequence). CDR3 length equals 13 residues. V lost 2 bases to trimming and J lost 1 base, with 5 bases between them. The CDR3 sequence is CASSYTSNTEAFF. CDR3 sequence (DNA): TGTGCCAGCAGTTACACCTCGAACACTGAAGCTTTCTTT.

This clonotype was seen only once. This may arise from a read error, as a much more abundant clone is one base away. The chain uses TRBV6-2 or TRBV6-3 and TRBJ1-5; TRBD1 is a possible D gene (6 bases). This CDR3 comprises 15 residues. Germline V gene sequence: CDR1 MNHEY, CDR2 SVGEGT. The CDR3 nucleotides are TGTGCCTGCAGTTGGGTCAGGGGAAACAATCAGCCCCAGCATTTT. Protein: CACSWVRGNNQPQHF.

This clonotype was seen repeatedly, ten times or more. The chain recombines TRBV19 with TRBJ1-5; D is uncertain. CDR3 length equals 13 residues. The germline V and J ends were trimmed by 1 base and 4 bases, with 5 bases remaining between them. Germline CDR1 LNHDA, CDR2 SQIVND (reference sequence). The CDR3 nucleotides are TGTGCCAGTAGTATAGGCGTAAATCAGCCCCAGCATTTT. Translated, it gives CASSIGVNQPQHF.